The entry below describes one T cell receptor beta chain. The specificity of this receptor is unknown. Base qualities are missing; no much larger clone stands one base away. The method was the immunoSEQ multiplex PCR assay. As for the authors' bioinformatics: A statistical classification framework was developed to diagnose cytomegalovirus status using the catalog of TCR beta chain sequences. TCRdb limited this immuneACCESS table to in-frame rearrangements with V and J called. A share of clones is missing; checked studies link under half to unresolved V genes, and the rest is unexplained. That table is the source of V, J and clone size, and D and trimming were worked out from the DNA. Present in this sample are hundreds of thousands of clones, around 86% of which were seen just once. Of the sample, about 1.2% is held by the ten largest clones. Donors formed part of the validation cohort, which comprised 120 subjects and was distinct from the first cohort of 670 or so subjects.

These data originate in a study of cytomegalovirus exposure and HLA in healthy donors (dated by TCRdb to 2017 to 2019). For the study in its entirety: According to a later analysis, the approximately 130 validation repertoires were produced on the same platform as the approximately 690 repertoires of the first cohort. The study was designed to test whether signatures of past pathogen exposure could be identified by cataloging public T cell receptors. In addition to the first cohort of 650 to 750 subjects, a separate validation cohort of approximately 130 different subjects was used. The study combined high-throughput TCR immunosequencing, statistical association of individual TCRs with disease status, and machine learning to predict cytomegalovirus infection status.

V and J are truncated by 3 bases and 4 bases respectively, leaving an intervening sequence of 14 bases. CDR3 length: 15 amino acids, cysteine to phenylalanine. The DNA shown is the 45-base CDR3, in frame from base 1. CDR1 is given as SGHTA and CDR2 as FQGTGA, both from the germline V gene. What the work shows at the level of the full study, not this receptor alone: In both the original and validation cohorts, the classifier was reported to diagnose cytomegalovirus status with high specificity and sensitivity. All 120 or so repertoires were used to score co-occurrence in the validation cohort in a later analysis, because that analysis had no HLA typing for the cohort. It was suggested by the authors that the approach could potentially be generalized to other disease states and immunological phenotypes. A total of fewer than 200 TCR beta chains were listed by the study as associated with cytomegalovirus. A few of the identified cytomegalovirus-associated TCR beta chains were confirmed in vitro to be specific for cytomegalovirus antigens. In a later analysis, TCRs clustered in the first cohort were found to also tend to co-occur in the 120 validation repertoires, with about 93% of cluster scores above 0. Most TCR sequences were seen in very few donors, while some public TCRs were found in many individuals.

Sequencing was performed on PBMCs. The rearranged chain carries TRBV7-3 and TRBJ2-3; perhaps TRBD2 is the D gene, with 6 bases matching. The sequence was obtained from a woman in her 30s in good health and CMV-seropositive. The DNA sequence is TGTGCCAGCAGCTTGACGGGAGTACGCCCAGATACGCAGTATTTT. The encoded protein is CASSLTGVRPDTQYF.